Presented here are 16 T cell receptor beta chains from one specimen sequenced in a study of blood T cell repertoires in COVID-19. The repertoire was sequenced with immunoSEQ multiplex PCR; TCRdb's copy has only in-frame clones and lacks some. This sample has around 400,000 clones; around 83% occur once, and the top ten carry less than 6%. The sequenced sample consisted of PBMCs or T cells enriched from blood (not recorded which). These receptor sequences come from a woman aged 45-59 years who had recovered from COVID-19.

The chain has TRBV5-6 and TRBJ1-1, with TRBD1 matching 8 bases. With 0 bases clipped from V and 5 bases from J, the junction kept 9 bases outside the gene matches. This CDR3 region has 16 residues. The germline V gene encodes CDR1 SGHDT and CDR2 YYEEEE. CDR3 protein: CASSLAPGGLETEAFF. In DNA, the CDR3 is TGTGCCAGCAGCTTGGCTCCAGGGGGCTTAGAAACTGAAGCTTTCTTT.

The chain links TRBV7-2 to TRBJ2-7; 10 bases are shared with TRBD2. V trimming: 1 base; J trimming: 2 bases; junction bases outside the gene matches: 2. The CDR3 contains 15 residues. Germline-derived CDR1 and CDR2 are SGHTA and FQGNSA. The CDR3 nucleotides are TGTGCCAGCAGCTTAGAACTAGCGGGAACCTACGAGCAGTACTTC. Protein product: CASSLELAGTYEQYF.

The genes are TRBV19 and TRBJ2-7; perhaps TRBD1 as D (5 bases). Trimming took off 4 bases at V and 9 bases at J, with 10 bases between the two ends. This CDR3 comprises 11 residues. Germline-derived CDR1 and CDR2 are LNHDA and SQIVND (reference sequence). This CDR3 is CASSTGFGQYF. The CDR3 DNA follows: TGTGCCAGTAGTACAGGGTTCGGGCAGTACTTC.

The gene calls are TRBV27 and TRBJ1-2; D may be TRBD1 (6 bases). V was cut by 2 bases and J by 4 bases, with 11 bases left in between. The germline V gene has CDR1 MNHEY and CDR2 SMNVEV (reference sequence). This CDR3 is 14 amino acids long. The CDR3 bases are TGTGCCAGCAGTTTAAACAGGGCTTTCTATGGCTACACCTTC. Translating it yields CASSLNRAFYGYTF.

V usage is TRBV6-5 and J usage is TRBJ2-1, with unresolved D. V lost 8 bases, J lost 3 bases, and 11 bases lay in between. The CDR3 runs to 13 residues. CDR1 is MNHEY, CDR2 SVGAGI, per germline. The CDR3 loop reads CASGPPGYNEQFF. CDR3 coding DNA: TGTGCCAGCGGCCCCCCAGGCTACAATGAGCAGTTCTTC.

The chain combines TRBV28 with TRBJ1-6; D not resolved. Germline CDR1 and CDR2: MDHEN and SYDVKM. Between the trimmed V and J ends, which lost 3 bases and 3 bases, there was a span of 6 bases. This CDR3 is 14 amino acids long. CDR3 amino acids: CASSFTGYNSPLHF. The CDR3 nucleotides are TGTGCCAGCAGTTTTACCGGCTATAATTCACCCCTCCACTTT.

In its sample, this clone was seen once. V is TRBV7-3 and J is TRBJ2-3; D ambiguous. There are 12 residues in the CDR3. Trimming took off 5 bases at V and 4 bases at J, with 7 bases between the two ends. From germline, CDR1 is SGHTA and CDR2 FQGTGA. CDR3 amino acids: CASSIDSDTQYF. The DNA of the CDR3 is TGTGCCAGCAGCATAGACTCAGATACGCAGTATTTT. Supplemented by reference TRBV7-3 and TRBJ2-3, the full variable domain reads GAGVSQTPSNKVTEKGKYVELRCDPISGHTALYWYRQSLGQGPEFLIYFQGTGAADDSGLPNDRFFAVRPEGSVSTLKIQRTERGDSAVYLCASSIDSDTQYFGPGTRLTVL.

V is TRBV3-1 (or the pseudogene TRBV3-2) and J is TRBJ2-1; 10 bases are a match to TRBD2. V was pared by 1 base and J by 5 bases, with 11 bases of the junction left unmatched. CDR1 and CDR2 (germline): LGHDT, YNNKEL (reference sequence). The length of the CDR3 is 18 residues. The CDR3: CASSQVVLAGNLNNEQFF. The CDR3 DNA reads as TGTGCCAGCAGCCAAGTAGTACTAGCGGGGAACTTAAACAATGAGCAGTTCTTC.

The chain employs TRBV7-9 and TRBJ1-6; 7 bases are shared with TRBD1. CDR3 length equals 16 residues. The trim removed 0 bases at V and 10 bases at J, leaving 9 bases unmatched. CDR1 and CDR2 from the germline V gene are SEHNR and FQNEAQ (reference sequence). CDR3: CASSLAMTGLWSPLHF. CDR3 DNA: TGTGCCAGCAGCTTAGCGATGACAGGGCTCTGGTCACCCCTCCACTTT.

The table lists this clone with a count of one. V is TRBV6-5 and J is TRBJ1-1, with D possibly being TRBD1 (5 bases). The V gene lost 5 bases and the J gene lost 6 bases, with 16 bases spanning the gap. The germline gives CDR1 MNHEY, CDR2 SVGAGI. This CDR3 is 14 amino acids long. In DNA, the CDR3 is TGTGCCAGCAGTAAATCAGGGTCTCGGGCTGAAGCTTTCTTT. Encoded protein: CASSKSGSRAEAFF.

The J gene is TRBJ2-5, the V gene TRBV30; D possibly corresponds to TRBD1 (5 bases). The CDR3 totals 11 residues. Per the germline V gene, CDR1 is GTSNPN and CDR2 is SVGIG (reference sequence). With 1 base removed from V and 5 bases from J, the gap between germline ends came to 5 bases. In nucleotides, the CDR3 is TGTGCCTGGAGTGCAGGGGAGACCCAGTACTTC. It is translated as CAWSAGETQYF.

The chain has TRBV13 and TRBJ1-1, with D tentatively TRBD1 (5 bases). The CDR3 consists of 13 residues. The germline CDR1 and CDR2 sequences are PRHDT and FYEKMQ (reference sequence). The germline V and J ends were trimmed by 11 bases and 1 base, with 14 bases remaining between them. The CDR3 loop is CAQRGPGNTEAFF. The CDR3 DNA reads TGTGCCCAGCGGGGCCCAGGGAACACTGAAGCTTTCTTT.

This clone was seen just once. The CDR3 loop is CASSKSGGAREQFF. For the CDR3, the DNA is TGTGCCAGCAGTAAAAGCGGGGGGGCTCGGGAGCAGTTCTTC. The chain combines TRBV6-5 with TRBJ2-1; 10 bases match TRBD2. Germline CDR1 reads MNHEY; CDR2 reads SVGAGI. Germline trimming cut 5 bases from V and 10 bases from J; bases unmatched to any gene: 8. The CDR3 runs to 14 residues.

The chain couples TRBV6-5 to TRBJ1-1; 8 bases line up with TRBD1. The CDR3 is 14 residues long. Germline V gene lookup returns CDR1 MNHEY and CDR2 SVGAGI. The V and J ends lost 6 bases and 5 bases, in that order; junction bases with no gene match: 8. This CDR3 reads CASSGQGLGTEAFF. In DNA form, the CDR3 reads TGTGCCAGCAGCGGACAGGGTCTGGGTACTGAAGCTTTCTTT.

This chain links TRBV27 with TRBJ1-5, with a possible D match to TRBD1 (5 bases). In germline, CDR1 is MNHEY, CDR2 SMNVEV (reference sequence). V lost 2 bases to trimming and J lost 1 base, with 9 bases between them. The CDR3 loop spans 15 amino acids. This chain's CDR3 is CASSLRGKSNQPQHF. CDR3 nucleotide sequence: TGTGCCAGCAGTTTACGGGGGAAAAGCAATCAGCCCCAGCATTTT.

V is TRBV30 and J is TRBJ1-6, with TRBD1 matching over 8 bases. From germline, CDR1 is GTSNPN and CDR2 SVGIG (reference sequence). The CDR3 runs 13 residues. J gave up 7 bases and V 4 bases, and 3 bases lay outside the gene matches. In DNA, the CDR3 is TGTGCCTGGACCCGACAGGGGAATTCACCCCTCCACTTT. Protein sequence: CAWTRQGNSPLHF.